The present T cell receptor (beta chain) was sequenced within a study of T cell changes during pregnancy in multiple sclerosis. Germline V gene sequence: CDR1 SEHNR, CDR2 FQNEAQ (reference sequence). Unmatched junction bases numbered 11, after V lost 5 bases and J lost 11 bases. The CDR3 extends over 13 amino acids. Data came from immunoSEQ multiplex PCR; TCRdb stores just in-frame clones and leaves some out. The sample yields 20,000 to 25,000 clones, roughly 89% seen once. Sequenced here: CD8+ T cells from peripheral blood mononuclear cells, sampled in the first trimester of pregnancy. The sequence derives from a female donor in good health, enrolled as a control in a pregnancy study. The rearrangement links TRBV7-9 to TRBJ1-1, with 7 bases that match TRBD1. The CDR3 sequence is CASSPIGQVRAFF. CDR3 nucleotides: TGTGCCAGCAGCCCCATAGGACAGGTTCGGGCTTTCTTT.